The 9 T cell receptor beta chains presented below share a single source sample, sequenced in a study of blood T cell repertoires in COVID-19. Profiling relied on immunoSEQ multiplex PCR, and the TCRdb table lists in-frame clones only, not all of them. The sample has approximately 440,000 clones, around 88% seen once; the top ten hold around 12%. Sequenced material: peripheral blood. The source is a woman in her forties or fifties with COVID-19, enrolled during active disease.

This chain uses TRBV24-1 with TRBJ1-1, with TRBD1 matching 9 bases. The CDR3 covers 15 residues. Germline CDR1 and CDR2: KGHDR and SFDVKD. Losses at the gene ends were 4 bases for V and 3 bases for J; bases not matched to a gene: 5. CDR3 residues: CATSDPGTGHTEAFF. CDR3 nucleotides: TGTGCCACCAGTGACCCCGGGACAGGGCACACTGAAGCTTTCTTT.

The CDR3 bases are TGTGCCAGCAGGCTCGGGACAGGGAATAGGTACGAGCAGTACTTC. This translates into CASRLGTGNRYEQYF. This sequence joins TRBV28 and TRBJ2-7; 9 bases are shared with TRBD1. Germline values: CDR1 MDHEN, CDR2 SYDVKM. The CDR3 length is 15 residues. V gave up 6 bases and J gave up 4 bases; unmatched junction bases: 10.

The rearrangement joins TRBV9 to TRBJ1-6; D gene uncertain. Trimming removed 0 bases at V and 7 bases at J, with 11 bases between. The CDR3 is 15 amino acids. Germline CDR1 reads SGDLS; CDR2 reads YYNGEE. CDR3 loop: CASSVGATLNSPLHF. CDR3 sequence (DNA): TGTGCCAGCAGCGTAGGGGCTACTTTGAATTCACCCCTCCACTTT.

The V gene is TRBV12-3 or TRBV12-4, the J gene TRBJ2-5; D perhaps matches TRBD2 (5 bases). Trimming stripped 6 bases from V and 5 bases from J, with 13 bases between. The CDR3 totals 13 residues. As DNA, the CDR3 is TGTGCCAGCAGCCTGGAGGCTAGTGAGACCCAGTACTTC. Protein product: CASSLEASETQYF.

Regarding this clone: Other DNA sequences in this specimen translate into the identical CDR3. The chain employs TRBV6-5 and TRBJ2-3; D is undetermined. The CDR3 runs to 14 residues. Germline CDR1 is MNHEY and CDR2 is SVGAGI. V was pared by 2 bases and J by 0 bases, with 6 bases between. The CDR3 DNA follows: TGTGCCAGCAGTTACCGCGGTAGCACAGATACGCAGTATTTT. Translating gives CASSYRGSTDTQYF.

The CDR3 DNA reads as TGTGCCAGCAGCTCCCCGGGACAGGGGGCATATGGCTACACCTTC. Translation: CASSSPGQGAYGYTF. The rearrangement joins TRBV7-8 to TRBJ1-2; 12 bases match TRBD1. Per germline, CDR1 SGHVS and CDR2 FQNEAQ. The CDR3 spans 15 residues. J lost 5 bases, V lost 4 bases, and 5 bases had no gene match.

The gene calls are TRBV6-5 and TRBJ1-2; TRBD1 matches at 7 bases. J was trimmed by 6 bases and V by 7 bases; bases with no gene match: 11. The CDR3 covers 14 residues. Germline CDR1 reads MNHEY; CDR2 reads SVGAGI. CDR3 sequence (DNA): TGTGCCAGCATGCCTTTTACAGGGGAGGATGGCTACACCTTC. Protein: CASMPFTGEDGYTF.

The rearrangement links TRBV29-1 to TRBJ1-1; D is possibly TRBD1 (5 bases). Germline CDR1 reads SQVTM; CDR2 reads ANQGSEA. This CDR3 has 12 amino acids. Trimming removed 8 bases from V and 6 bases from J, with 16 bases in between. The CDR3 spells CSSRQGRSEAFF. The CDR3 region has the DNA TGCAGCTCCCGTCAGGGTCGATCTGAAGCTTTCTTT.

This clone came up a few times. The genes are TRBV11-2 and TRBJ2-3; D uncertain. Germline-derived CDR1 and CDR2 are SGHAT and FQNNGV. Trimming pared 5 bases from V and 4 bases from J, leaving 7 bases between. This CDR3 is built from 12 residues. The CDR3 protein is CASSQLADTQYF. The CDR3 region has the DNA TGTGCCAGCAGCCAACTCGCAGATACGCAGTATTTT.